Sequencing of this T cell receptor (beta chain) was carried out in a study of cytomegalovirus exposure and HLA in healthy donors. The wider study: Approximately 85 million unique TCRs from HLA-typed donors were held in an early data release. Study results and limitations: What TCR beta sequences reportedly achieved was accurate prediction of HLA-A and HLA-B alleles in most subjects. Rates of TCR association differed by HLA locus in a later analysis, with DRB1 highest and HLA-C lowest. A previous analysis found most TCR beta V segments productive roughly 87% or roughly 30% of the time.

V was trimmed by 3 bases and J by 4 bases, leaving 16 bases between them. The CDR3 runs to 15 residues. The germline gives CDR1 SGHRS, CDR2 YFSETQ. A remark on this clone: Antigen specificity is unknown.

The PCR had 60 Vbeta and 13 Jbeta primers. Measured with immunoSEQ multiplex PCR; TCRdb has only the in-frame clones, and not every one. The data hold about 200,000 clones, with about three quarters observed a single time. V and J are TRBV5-1 and TRBJ1-1; possible D gene TRBD1, 5 bases. The sample consisted of PBMCs. The origin of this receptor is a man aged 40-49 years in good health and CMV-seronegative. CDR3 coding DNA: TGCGCCAGCAGCTCCTCTAACCAGGGTAGCACTGAAGCTTTCTTT. It codes for CASSSSNQGSTEAFF.